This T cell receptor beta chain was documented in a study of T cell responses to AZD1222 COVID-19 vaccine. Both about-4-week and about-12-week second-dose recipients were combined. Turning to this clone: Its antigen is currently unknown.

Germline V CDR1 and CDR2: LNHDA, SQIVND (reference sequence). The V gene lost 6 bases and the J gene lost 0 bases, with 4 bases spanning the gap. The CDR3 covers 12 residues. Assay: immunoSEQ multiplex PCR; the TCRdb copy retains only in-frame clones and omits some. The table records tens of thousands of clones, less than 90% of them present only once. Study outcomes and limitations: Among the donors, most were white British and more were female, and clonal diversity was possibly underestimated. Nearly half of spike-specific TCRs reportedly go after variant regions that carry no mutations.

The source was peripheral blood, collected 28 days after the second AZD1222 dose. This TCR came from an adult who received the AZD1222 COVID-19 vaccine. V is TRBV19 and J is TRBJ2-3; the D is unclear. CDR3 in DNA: TGTGCCAGTAGGGGAAGCACAGATACGCAGTATTTT. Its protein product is CASRGSTDTQYF.